This T cell receptor (beta chain) appears in the sequencing data of a study of T-cell reconstitution after alpha-beta-depleted transplantation in children (dated by TCRdb to about 2016). Context from the whole study: The study quantitatively tracked T-cell immune reconstitution after TCRalphabeta/CD19-depleted allogeneic hematopoietic cell transplantation in children using TCR repertoire profiling. Results and caveats for the whole study, not just this receptor: Over the following months the frequencies of hyperexpanded clones went down, and after one year T-cell counts and TCRbeta diversity were mostly credited to newly produced T cells. The high TCRbeta diversity at day 60 in some patients was ascribed to recipient T cells and intrathymic progenitors that had survived conditioning. About two months after transplant, the apparently early recovery of alphabetaT-cell counts reportedly depended on just several hundred clones that had expanded rapidly and came from non-depleted graft cells.

Reading the germline V gene gives CDR1 SGHTA and CDR2 FQGNSA. From the cysteine up to the phenylalanine, the CDR3 has a length of 15 residues. This entry keeps only the CDR3 DNA: 45 bases, framed from base 1. The junction carries 17 bases between V and J, which are trimmed by 8 bases and 3 bases respectively. The sample's time point, from its label and the paper: day 60 (about 2 months) after transplantation. In light of the paper, this sample's treatment or condition label describes: allogeneic hematopoietic cell transplantation with graft depleted of TCRalphabeta T cells and CD19 B cells. The transplant recipients were children given TCRalphabeta/CD19-depleted allogeneic hematopoietic cell grafts. Library preparation employed PCR. TCRdb lists the instrument as Illumina HiSeq 2500. To normalize quantification of the TCRbeta repertoire, the TCR libraries were built with molecular barcoding that relied on unique molecular identifiers. TCRdb's own reprocessing of the public reads used fastp at Q25 and MiXCR and kept productive beta chains. One record per CDR3 amino acid sequence lists the most common genes and DNA. The sample table lists thousands of distinct CDR3 sequences, under 30% of them with a count of one. Roughly three fifths of the sample goes to the ten largest clones.

With respect to this clonotype: This receptor's antigen is unknown. Per-base qualities were not stored, and no clone one base away is much larger.

The chain links TRBV7-2 with TRBJ2-1; the D segment cannot be called with confidence. This receptor was identified in a male patient aged 2 to 9 who had a stem cell transplant for acute myeloid leukemia, so the T cells may come from the graft donor. The sequencing used PBMCs, mostly from graft donor cells, collected 60 days after TCRalphabeta/CD19-depleted stem cell transplant. CDR3 region: CASGPGPFCYNEQFF. The nucleotide sequence is given as TGTGCCAGCGGCCCTGGGCCCTTCTGCTACAATGAGCAGTTCTTC.